The rows below give T cell receptor beta chains drawn from one sample of a study of cytomegalovirus exposure and HLA in healthy donors. Clones were read by immunoSEQ multiplex PCR, and TCRdb kept only the in-frame ones, dropping some. Among about 160,000 clones listed, over 75% were seen once. Sequencing was performed on PBMCs. These receptor sequences come from a man aged 40-55 years in good health and CMV-seronegative. The CDR3 runs from the conserved cysteine through the conserved F or W. Each record gives: V gene, clone size, D gene, J gene, CDR3 DNA, CDR3 protein. The D gene is left open where the match is weak. Size values are once, few and many counts, or a class for expanded clones, and some rows have none.

>TRBV7-2|few|TRBD1|TRBJ2-1
TGTGCCAGCAGCGAATGGACAGGGAAGAATGAGCAGTTCTTC
CASSEWTGKNEQFF
>TRBV19|few|-|TRBJ1-5
TGTGCCAGTAGGTTCGGACTTGAGAATCAGCCCCAGCATTTT
CASRFGLENQPQHF
>TRBV18|-|TRBD1|TRBJ1-1
TGTGCCAGCTCACCGGACAGGGCGAACACTGAAGCTTTCTTT
CASSPDRANTEAFF
>TRBV19|-|TRBD2|TRBJ2-2
TGTGCCAGTAGTATATACTACCCTAGCGGCAGTAACACCGGGGAGCTGTTTTTT
CASSIYYPSGSNTGELFF
>TRBV5-1|-|TRBD1|TRBJ2-1
TGCGCCAGCAGCTTGGTCGGACAGGGCATCAATGAGCAGTTCTTC
CASSLVGQGINEQFF
>TRBV9|-|-|TRBJ2-3
TGTGCCAGCAGCGTTAGCTTACCAGATACGCAGTATTTT
CASSVSLPDTQYF
>TRBV5-1|-|-|TRBJ2-5
TGCGCCAGCAGCTTGGGTTCCGGGCAAGAGACCCAGTACTTC
CASSLGSGQETQYF
>TRBV9|-|TRBD2|TRBJ2-3
TGTGCCAGCAGCGTTAGCGGGGGGGACACAGATACGCAGTATTTT
CASSVSGGDTDTQYF
>TRBV10-2|few|-|TRBJ2-2
TGCGCCAGCAGGGGGGGGGCCCTGGACGGGGAGCTGTTTTTT
CASRGGALDGELFF
>TRBV18|-|-|TRBJ1-6
TGTGCCAGCTCACCTTTCGGGGATAATTCACCCCTCCACTTT
CASSPFGDNSPLHF
>TRBV9|-|-|TRBJ2-5
TGTGCCAGCAGCTGGCAGGGGGGCCGAGAGACCCAGTACTTC
CASSWQGGRETQYF
>TRBV4-1|few|-|TRBJ2-7
TGCGCCAGCAGCCAACAGAGACAGGCTACTTACGAGCAGTACTTC
CASSQQRQATYEQYF
>TRBV4-1|-|-|TRBJ2-7
TGCGCCAGCAGCCAAAGCTGGGGGGGCCCCTACGAGCAGTACTTC
CASSQSWGGPYEQYF
>TRBV4-3|-|-|TRBJ1-5
TGCGCCAGCAGCCCTGCCAAACAACAGCCCCAGCATTTT
CASSPAKQQPQHF
>TRBV30|few|TRBD1|TRBJ2-7
TGTGCCTGGACACAGGGGGCGGGCGAGCAGTACTTC
CAWTQGAGEQYF
>TRBV7-9|-|TRBD1|TRBJ2-3
TGTGCCAGCAGCTCTTCCCGGGACAGGGACTTCACAGATACGCAGTATTTT
CASSSSRDRDFTDTQYF
>TRBV6-6|-|-|TRBJ2-7
TGTGCCAGCAGCCCCATGGGACTTTACGAGCAGTACTTC
CASSPMGLYEQYF
>TRBV5-4|once|TRBD1|TRBJ1-2
TGTGCCAGCAGCCAGCCCGGTCGGACAGGGAGACGGGACGGCTACACCTTC
CASSQPGRTGRRDGYTF
>TRBV18|-|-|TRBJ2-3
TGTGCCAGCTCACCACCTTGGGGGGACTATACGCAGTATTTT
CASSPPWGDYTQYF
>TRBV7-9|-|-|TRBJ1-5
TGTTCCAGCAGCTTAGGAGGAGCAGGGGATCAGCCCCAGCATTTT
CSSSLGGAGDQPQHF
>TRBV7-2|-|-|TRBJ1-1
TGTGCCAGCAGCTTAAAACGGGGAGGCACTGAAGCTTTCTTT
CASSLKRGGTEAFF
>TRBV9|-|TRBD1|TRBJ2-2
TGTGCCAGCAGCGTCCCCTTGACAGGGTCGAACACCGGGGAGCTGTTTTTT
CASSVPLTGSNTGELFF
>TRBV7-3|-|-|TRBJ1-1
TGTGCCAGCAGCCCAGGGGCGCAGGGGTATACTGAAGCTTTCTTT
CASSPGAQGYTEAFF
>TRBV7-2|-|TRBD1|TRBJ2-7
TGTGCCAGCAGCGGCACAGGGGTCCACGAGCAGTACTTC
CASSGTGVHEQYF
>TRBV27|few|-|TRBJ2-3
TGTGCCAGCAGTCCCCTAGGGGGATCGGGTACGCAGTATTTT
CASSPLGGSGTQYF
>TRBV30|-|-|TRBJ1-1
TGTGCCTGGAGGGACCTAGGGGGTCCCACTGAAGCTTTCTTT
CAWRDLGGPTEAFF
>TRBV7-2|few|-|TRBJ2-5
TGTGCCAGCAGCTTAGGGGGAGGACAAGAGACCCAGTACTTC
CASSLGGGQETQYF
>TRBV5-4|-|-|TRBJ1-2
TGTGCCAGCAGTGGCCGGGTCTATGGCTACACCTTC
CASSGRVYGYTF
>TRBV14|once|TRBD1|TRBJ2-1
TGTGCCAGCAGCCAAGAGTCGGGACAGGGGCCTTCCGGGGGTCTCGAGCAGTTCTTC
CASSQESGQGPSGGLEQFF
>TRBV19|-|TRBD2|TRBJ2-3
TGTGCCAGTAGTATAGTGTCAGCGGGGGAGAACACAGATACGCAGTATTTT
CASSIVSAGENTDTQYF
>TRBV6-1|-|-|TRBJ2-7
TGTGCCAGCAGTGTAACAGTGATCTACGAGCAGTACTTC
CASSVTVIYEQYF
>TRBV7-3|-|TRBD2|TRBJ2-3
TGTGCCAGCAGCTTAACCGTAGCGGGGATTACAGATACGCAGTATTTT
CASSLTVAGITDTQYF